This is a list of T cell receptor beta chains from one sample in a study of CD4+ T cells in melanoma. Produced via immunoSEQ multiplex PCR; TCRdb's table is partial and in-frame only. The data show 9,500 to 12,000 clones, 67% seen once. Sequenced: cells from a culture (not recorded whether cultured in vitro). Source of these receptors: a human donor with melanoma. CDR3s include the opening cysteine and the closing phenylalanine or tryptophan. A D gene is named only where the DNA matches it firmly. Where a row states a size, it is once, few, many or the class of an expanded clone; other rows omit it.

abundance: -
len: 15
j_gene: TRBJ2-3
v_gene: TRBV29-1
d_gene: TRBD1
CDR3nt: TGCAGCGTTCCGGCGAGACAGGGGGCCACAGATACGCAGTATTTT
CDR3aa: CSVPARQGATDTQYF

abundance: -
len: 13
j_gene: TRBJ2-3
v_gene: TRBV7-3
d_gene: -
CDR3nt: TGTGCCAGCAGCTTAGTGACGACAGATACGCAGTATTTT
CDR3aa: CASSLVTTDTQYF

abundance: -
len: 17
j_gene: TRBJ2-2
v_gene: TRBV28
d_gene: -
CDR3nt: TGTGCCAGCAGTACCCGTTTGGGCTCACGCCCTTCCGGGGAGCTGTTTTTT
CDR3aa: CASSTRLGSRPSGELFF

abundance: -
len: 16
j_gene: TRBJ2-2
v_gene: TRBV4-1
d_gene: -
CDR3nt: TGCGCCAGCAGCCAAGTTAGCGCGACGAACACCGGGGAGCTGTTTTTT
CDR3aa: CASSQVSATNTGELFF

abundance: -
len: 12
j_gene: TRBJ1-2
v_gene: TRBV9
d_gene: -
CDR3nt: TGTGCCAGCAGCCCGCCAGGGTATGGCTACACCTTC
CDR3aa: CASSPPGYGYTF

abundance: -
len: 15
j_gene: TRBJ2-2
v_gene: TRBV10-2
d_gene: -
CDR3nt: TGCGCCAGCCTTGACCCGGGGGGCCCTGCCGGGGAGCTGTTTTTT
CDR3aa: CASLDPGGPAGELFF

abundance: -
len: 14
j_gene: TRBJ2-7
v_gene: TRBV18
d_gene: TRBD2
CDR3nt: TGTGCCAGCTCACCGGGGACTAGTTCCTACGAGCAGTACTTC
CDR3aa: CASSPGTSSYEQYF

abundance: -
len: 14
j_gene: TRBJ2-2
v_gene: TRBV7-2
d_gene: -
CDR3nt: TGTGCCAGCAGAGCAGGGTTGCGCACCGGGGAGCTGTTTTTT
CDR3aa: CASRAGLRTGELFF

abundance: once
len: 16
j_gene: TRBJ1-2
v_gene: TRBV7-2
d_gene: -
CDR3nt: TGTGCCAGCAGCCCCCCGCCCGCGACAGGCAGATATGGCTACACCTTC
CDR3aa: CASSPPPATGRYGYTF

abundance: -
len: 15
j_gene: TRBJ2-1
v_gene: TRBV2
d_gene: -
CDR3nt: TGTGCCAGCAGTGAGGACAGTCGAAAATACAATGAGCAGTTCTTC
CDR3aa: CASSEDSRKYNEQFF

abundance: -
len: 16
j_gene: TRBJ1-6
v_gene: TRBV9
d_gene: -
CDR3nt: TGTGCCAGCAGCGTAGGGGGGGGCTCCTATAATTCACCCCTCCACTTT
CDR3aa: CASSVGGGSYNSPLHF

abundance: -
len: 13
j_gene: TRBJ1-2
v_gene: TRBV30
d_gene: -
CDR3nt: TGTGCCTGGAGCGTGAACAGGGTAGATGGCTACACCTTC
CDR3aa: CAWSVNRVDGYTF

abundance: -
len: 17
j_gene: TRBJ2-2
v_gene: TRBV9
d_gene: TRBD1
CDR3nt: TGTGCCAGCAGCGGACAGGCCGGGACAGGGCCCACCGGGGAGCTGTTTTTT
CDR3aa: CASSGQAGTGPTGELFF

abundance: -
len: 14
j_gene: TRBJ1-2
v_gene: TRBV5-4
d_gene: -
CDR3nt: TGTGCCAGCAGCTTGCGAGGGTACAACTATGGCTACACCTTC
CDR3aa: CASSLRGYNYGYTF

abundance: -
len: 16
j_gene: TRBJ2-1
v_gene: TRBV19
d_gene: -
CDR3nt: TGTGCCAGTAGTCGGTCATCCAGGAGCTCCTACAATGAGCAGTTCTTC
CDR3aa: CASSRSSRSSYNEQFF

abundance: -
len: 14
j_gene: TRBJ1-4
v_gene: TRBV4-1
d_gene: -
CDR3nt: TGCGCCAGCAGCCAAGGAGCAGGGAATGAAAAACTGTTTTTT
CDR3aa: CASSQGAGNEKLFF

abundance: -
len: 13
j_gene: TRBJ2-1
v_gene: TRBV10-2
d_gene: -
CDR3nt: TGCGCCAGCATCTCTTCCGGGCCGTATGAGCAGTTCTTC
CDR3aa: CASISSGPYEQFF

abundance: -
len: 16
j_gene: TRBJ2-3
v_gene: TRBV15
d_gene: TRBD1
CDR3nt: TGTGCCACCAGCGGCCCAACAGGGGAGACCGCAGATACGCAGTATTTT
CDR3aa: CATSGPTGETADTQYF

abundance: -
len: 15
j_gene: TRBJ2-1
v_gene: TRBV6-5
d_gene: TRBD2
CDR3nt: TGTGCCAGCAGGACGAGGCGGGGGGGCCTTGGGGAGCAGTTCTTC
CDR3aa: CASRTRRGGLGEQFF

abundance: -
len: 14
j_gene: TRBJ2-5
v_gene: TRBV5-5
d_gene: -
CDR3nt: TGTGCCAGCAGCAAACAGGGGGGGGAAGAGACCCAGTACTTC
CDR3aa: CASSKQGGEETQYF

abundance: -
len: 12
j_gene: TRBJ1-1
v_gene: TRBV29-1
d_gene: -
CDR3nt: TGCATCGTCAGGGCGCGGAACACTGAAGCTTTCTTT
CDR3aa: CIVRARNTEAFF

abundance: -
len: 14
j_gene: TRBJ1-2
v_gene: TRBV6-6
d_gene: -
CDR3nt: TGTGCCAGCAGTTACATATGGGGAGACTATGGCTACACCTTC
CDR3aa: CASSYIWGDYGYTF

abundance: -
len: 15
j_gene: TRBJ2-4
v_gene: TRBV14
d_gene: TRBD2
CDR3nt: TGTGCCAGCAGCCAAGACGGCGGGGGCAAAAACATTCAGTACTTC
CDR3aa: CASSQDGGGKNIQYF

abundance: -
len: 16
j_gene: TRBJ2-7
v_gene: TRBV7-9
d_gene: TRBD2
CDR3nt: TGTGCCAGCAGCTTAGCGACTAGCGGTGCCTCCTACGAGCAGTACTTC
CDR3aa: CASSLATSGASYEQYF

abundance: -
len: 14
j_gene: TRBJ2-1
v_gene: TRBV7-2
d_gene: -
CDR3nt: TGTGCCAGCAGCCCCAGGTGGACCTACAATGAGCAGTTCTTC
CDR3aa: CASSPRWTYNEQFF

abundance: few
len: 16
j_gene: TRBJ1-6
v_gene: TRBV18
d_gene: -
CDR3nt: TGTGCCAGCTCTCCTCTCCCGAGCTCCTATAATTCACCCCTCCACTTT
CDR3aa: CASSPLPSSYNSPLHF

abundance: few
len: 15
j_gene: TRBJ1-5
v_gene: TRBV18
d_gene: -
CDR3nt: TGTGCCAGCTCACAATCGCGTACCGGGCTTCAGCCCCAGCATTTT
CDR3aa: CASSQSRTGLQPQHF

abundance: -
len: 13
j_gene: TRBJ2-7
v_gene: TRBV19
d_gene: -
CDR3nt: TGTGCCAGTAGTAACGGCAGGTATGCCGAGCAGTACTTC
CDR3aa: CASSNGRYAEQYF

abundance: few
len: 15
j_gene: TRBJ1-5
v_gene: TRBV5-1
d_gene: -
CDR3nt: TGCGCCAGCAGCCCGGCCAAGGCAAGCTATCAGCCCCAGCATTTT
CDR3aa: CASSPAKASYQPQHF

abundance: -
len: 15
j_gene: TRBJ2-5
v_gene: TRBV7-2
d_gene: -
CDR3nt: TGTGCCAGCAGCTTAGTCCCCGAGTACCAAGAGACCCAGTACTTC
CDR3aa: CASSLVPEYQETQYF

abundance: -
len: 14
j_gene: TRBJ2-1
v_gene: TRBV5-1
d_gene: -
CDR3nt: TGCGCCAGCAGCTTGGGGCACAGGAACAATGAGCAGTTCTTC
CDR3aa: CASSLGHRNNEQFF

abundance: -
len: 13
j_gene: TRBJ1-1
v_gene: TRBV6-1
d_gene: -
CDR3nt: TGTGCCAGCAGTGCCGACACGAACACTGAAGCTTTCTTT
CDR3aa: CASSADTNTEAFF

abundance: -
len: 13
j_gene: TRBJ1-5
v_gene: TRBV7-6
d_gene: -
CDR3nt: TGTGCCAGCAGCTTCGGCCGTGCAGGGCCCCAGCATTTT
CDR3aa: CASSFGRAGPQHF

abundance: -
len: 19
j_gene: TRBJ2-6
v_gene: TRBV5-6
d_gene: TRBD1
CDR3nt: TGTGCCAGCAGCCCTGACAGGGGATTAACTCACTCTGGGGCCAACGTCCTGACTTTC
CDR3aa: CASSPDRGLTHSGANVLTF

abundance: few
len: 12
j_gene: TRBJ1-4
v_gene: TRBV7-9
d_gene: -
CDR3nt: TGTGCCAGCAGCTTACAGGGATGGGAACTGTTTTTT
CDR3aa: CASSLQGWELFF

abundance: -
len: 20
j_gene: TRBJ1-4
v_gene: TRBV27
d_gene: -
CDR3nt: TGTGCCAGCAGTTTATCAGGCCTCCCCCGACGGTCCACAACTAATGAAAAACTGTTTTTT
CDR3aa: CASSLSGLPRRSTTNEKLFF

abundance: -
len: 14
j_gene: TRBJ1-1
v_gene: TRBV18
d_gene: TRBD1
CDR3nt: TGTGCCAGCTCACCGACAGGGGGCGACACTGAAGCTTTCTTT
CDR3aa: CASSPTGGDTEAFF

abundance: -
len: 13
j_gene: TRBJ1-6
v_gene: TRBV6-6
d_gene: TRBD1
CDR3nt: TGTGCCAGCACCTGGACAGGGGGCTCACCCCTCCACTTT
CDR3aa: CASTWTGGSPLHF

abundance: -
len: 14
j_gene: TRBJ1-1
v_gene: TRBV11-2
d_gene: -
CDR3nt: TGTGCCAGCAGCTTGACGGCTATGAACACTGAAGCTTTCTTT
CDR3aa: CASSLTAMNTEAFF

abundance: few
len: 13
j_gene: TRBJ1-2
v_gene: TRBV10-3
d_gene: TRBD1
CDR3nt: TGTGCCATCAGCGAACAGGGGGCAAGGGGCTACACCTTC
CDR3aa: CAISEQGARGYTF

abundance: -
len: 19
j_gene: TRBJ1-5
v_gene: TRBV12-5
d_gene: -
CDR3nt: TGTGCTAGTGGTTTGGTTCTGGGGGGCAGGATCTATAGCAATCAGCCCCAGCATTTT
CDR3aa: CASGLVLGGRIYSNQPQHF

abundance: -
len: 12
j_gene: TRBJ1-2
v_gene: TRBV6-5
d_gene: -
CDR3nt: TGTGCCAGCAGTGCCCGGTGGGGAGGCTACACCTTC
CDR3aa: CASSARWGGYTF

abundance: -
len: 15
j_gene: TRBJ2-7
v_gene: TRBV5-1
d_gene: -
CDR3nt: TGCGCCAGCAGCTTGGTCGGGGACACGGGAAACGAGCAGTACTTC
CDR3aa: CASSLVGDTGNEQYF

abundance: -
len: 15
j_gene: TRBJ1-1
v_gene: TRBV6-6
d_gene: TRBD1
CDR3nt: TGTGCCAGCTGCGACGGACAGGGGAAATTCACTGAAGCTTTCTTT
CDR3aa: CASCDGQGKFTEAFF

abundance: -
len: 15
j_gene: TRBJ2-3
v_gene: TRBV5-1
d_gene: TRBD1
CDR3nt: TGCGCCAGCAGCTTGCCAGGACAGGGGGCAGATACGCAGTATTTT
CDR3aa: CASSLPGQGADTQYF

abundance: -
len: 14
j_gene: TRBJ1-2
v_gene: TRBV6-5
d_gene: -
CDR3nt: TGTGCCAGCAGTTACTCGAAGCTAAACTATGGCTACACCTTC
CDR3aa: CASSYSKLNYGYTF

abundance: -
len: 13
j_gene: TRBJ2-7
v_gene: TRBV5-4
d_gene: -
CDR3nt: TGTGCCAGCAGCTTGGGGACCCAGGGGAAGCAGTACTTC
CDR3aa: CASSLGTQGKQYF

abundance: -
len: 15
j_gene: TRBJ2-5
v_gene: TRBV11-1
d_gene: -
CDR3nt: TGTGCCAGCAGCTTGACGGGGCCCCCCGCGGAGACCCAGTACTTC
CDR3aa: CASSLTGPPAETQYF

abundance: once
len: 11
j_gene: TRBJ2-1
v_gene: TRBV30
d_gene: -
CDR3nt: TGTGCCTGGAGTGTATACCATGAGCAGTTCTTC
CDR3aa: CAWSVYHEQFF

abundance: -
len: 15
j_gene: TRBJ1-5
v_gene: TRBV7-2
d_gene: -
CDR3nt: TGTGCCAGCAGCTTGGGAGGACAGCCCAATCAGCCCCAGCATTTT
CDR3aa: CASSLGGQPNQPQHF

abundance: -
len: 16
j_gene: TRBJ1-2
v_gene: TRBV11-2
d_gene: TRBD1
CDR3nt: TGTGCCAGCAGCTTACGGGACAGGGGATCTTCCTATGGCTACACCTTC
CDR3aa: CASSLRDRGSSYGYTF

abundance: -
len: 14
j_gene: TRBJ1-3
v_gene: TRBV28
d_gene: -
CDR3nt: TGTGCCAGCAGTCCAATATCCCCTGGAAACACCATATATTTT
CDR3aa: CASSPISPGNTIYF

abundance: -
len: 14
j_gene: TRBJ1-6
v_gene: TRBV14
d_gene: -
CDR3nt: TGTGCCAGCAGCCAAGATTCGTGGTATTCACCCCTCCACTTT
CDR3aa: CASSQDSWYSPLHF

abundance: -
len: 15
j_gene: TRBJ1-6
v_gene: TRBV6-6
d_gene: TRBD1
CDR3nt: TGTGCCAGCAGGAGGGAGGGGGCTAGTGGCTCACCCCTCCACTTT
CDR3aa: CASRREGASGSPLHF

abundance: -
len: 15
j_gene: TRBJ2-1
v_gene: TRBV12-5
d_gene: -
CDR3nt: TGTGCTAGTGGTCCCTCGGGGGGCGGCAACAATGAGCAGTTCTTC
CDR3aa: CASGPSGGGNNEQFF